This is a list of T cell receptor beta chains from one sample in a study of blood T cell repertoires in COVID-19. The repertoire was sequenced with immunoSEQ multiplex PCR; TCRdb's copy has only in-frame clones and lacks some. This repertoire shows 150,000 to 200,000 clones, 70% to 90% found once; its top ten account for 1.9%. Sequenced: peripheral blood. The receptors here all came from a man aged 18-30 years who had recovered from COVID-19. CDR3s include the opening cysteine and the closing phenylalanine or tryptophan. Each record gives: CDR3 protein, V gene, D gene. D genes are given only for firm matches.

CASSLTSGSSHTYNEQFF TRBV5-1 TRBD2
CASSLTGGGSGANVLTF TRBV5-5 TRBD2
CASSPRVAKEQYF TRBV9 NA
CASSPPGGSRYEQFF TRBV19 TRBD2
CASSQVPGLAGVEQYF TRBV4-1 TRBD2
CASSVTPEPYEQYF TRBV9 NA
CASSQDSGSGRVSYEQYF TRBV3-1/TRBV3-2 TRBD2
CASSEAEDRGGSPLHF TRBV6-1 TRBD1
CASSPPGSSNEQFF TRBV7-2 NA
CASSPSLGYTF TRBV28 NA
CASSPPEGGLSYEQYF TRBV5-8 NA
CASSRQGYEQYF TRBV6-5 TRBD1
CASSDGGAGYNEQFF TRBV10-1 NA
CATTIRDSHTGELFF TRBV28 TRBD1
CASSSWGQGRWADEQFF TRBV7-3 TRBD1
CSVAGGGGKGTDTQYF TRBV29-1 NA
CASSFGAAEAFF TRBV6-6 NA
CASSQRLAASYEQYF TRBV3-1/TRBV3-2 TRBD2
CATDQGQGNEQYF TRBV10-3 TRBD1
CASSFSPQITNEKLFF TRBV6-5 NA
CAWSLPLAGASVHNEQFF TRBV30 TRBD2
CASSSGLYSNQPQHF TRBV6-5 NA
CASISGSSSYEQYF TRBV6-5 NA
CASSPGPGKDTIYF TRBV7-8 NA
CASSLQGAGEAFF TRBV6-2/TRBV6-3 TRBD1
CASSYSTGGPYEQYF TRBV6-2/TRBV6-3 TRBD1
CASSQEGGMPAQFF TRBV14 TRBD2
CASSYADRAYGYTF TRBV28 TRBD1
CASSFGTGGSSYNSPLHF TRBV5-4 TRBD1
CASSAGQGANGELFF TRBV10-1 TRBD1
CASSQGTGTEQYF TRBV4-1 TRBD1
CASSLVRDSPYGYTF TRBV7-9 NA
CASSQTSGRGLNYYEQYF TRBV9 TRBD2
CASSLGEELYNEQFF TRBV5-1 NA
CASSLRGNTEAFF TRBV27 NA
CASSSTTSGRDGKQFF TRBV11-3 TRBD2
CASSQEAGGGYEQYF TRBV4-3 TRBD1
CASRAQGAVNTEAFF TRBV19 TRBD1
CASSLYDRGAGELFF TRBV5-4 TRBD1
CASSPQRLAGELFF TRBV4-3 NA
CASREQGRSYEQYF TRBV19 NA
CASGLQGSYNSPLHF TRBV4-2 TRBD1
CASSLGTRGETQYF TRBV13 TRBD2
CASSISTGGYSNQPQHF TRBV19 TRBD1
CASSLTSGNYNEQFF TRBV7-3 TRBD2
CASGIPLGENPYNEQFF TRBV25-1 NA
CASSLTGLETQYF TRBV5-5 NA
CASSSTGTPNQPQHF TRBV7-2 NA
CASSIVEGRNQPQHF TRBV19 NA
CASSLDRSFTTEQYF TRBV7-9 NA
CASSLDGYEQYF TRBV5-5 NA
CATSDPGQGPQSSYNEQFF TRBV24-1 TRBD1
CAIRGGLISTDTQYF TRBV10-3 TRBD2